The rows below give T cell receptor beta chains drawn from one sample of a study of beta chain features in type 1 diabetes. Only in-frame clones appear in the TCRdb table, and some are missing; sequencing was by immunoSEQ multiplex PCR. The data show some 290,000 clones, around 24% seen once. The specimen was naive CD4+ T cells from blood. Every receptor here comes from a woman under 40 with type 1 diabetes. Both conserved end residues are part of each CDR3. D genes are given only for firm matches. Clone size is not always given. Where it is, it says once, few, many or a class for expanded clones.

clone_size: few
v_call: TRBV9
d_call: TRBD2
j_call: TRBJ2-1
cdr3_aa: CASWTSFGSYNEQFF
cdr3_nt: TGTGCCAGCTGGACTAGCTTCGGTTCATACAATGAGCAGTTCTTC

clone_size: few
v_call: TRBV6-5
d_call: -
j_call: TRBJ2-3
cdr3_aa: CASSYSSALWTDTQYF
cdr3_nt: TGTGCCAGCAGTTACTCGAGCGCCTTGTGGACAGATACGCAGTATTTT

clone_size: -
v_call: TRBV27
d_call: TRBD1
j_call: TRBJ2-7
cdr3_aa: CASGRQGATYEQYF
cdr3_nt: TGTGCCAGCGGGAGACAGGGGGCTACCTACGAGCAGTACTTC

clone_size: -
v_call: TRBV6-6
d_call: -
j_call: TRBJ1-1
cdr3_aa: CASSYLFEAFF
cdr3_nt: TGTGCCAGCAGTTACCTCTTTGAAGCTTTCTTT

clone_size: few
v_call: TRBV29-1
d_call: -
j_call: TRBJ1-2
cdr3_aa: CSVDAQGGYTF
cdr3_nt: TGCAGCGTTGACGCCCAGGGTGGGTACACCTTC

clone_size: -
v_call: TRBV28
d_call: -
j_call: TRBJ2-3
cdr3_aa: CASSLQGADTQYF
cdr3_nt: TGTGCCAGCAGTTTACAGGGTGCAGATACGCAGTATTTT

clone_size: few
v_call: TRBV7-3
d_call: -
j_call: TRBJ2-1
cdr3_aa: CASSSGLTDEQFF
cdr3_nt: TGTGCCAGCAGCTCCGGACTCACCGATGAGCAGTTCTTC

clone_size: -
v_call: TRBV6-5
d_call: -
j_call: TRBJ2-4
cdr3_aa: CASSYGVSKNIQYF
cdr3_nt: TGTGCCAGCAGTTATGGAGTTTCCAAAAACATTCAGTACTTC

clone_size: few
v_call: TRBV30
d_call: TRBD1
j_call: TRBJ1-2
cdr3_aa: CAWSGGGGYTF
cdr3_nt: TGTGCCTGGAGCGGAGGGGGCGGCTACACCTTC

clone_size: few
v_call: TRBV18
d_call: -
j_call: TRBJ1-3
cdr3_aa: CASSDSSGNTIYF
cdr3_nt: TGTGCCAGCTCGGACTCCTCTGGAAACACCATATATTTT

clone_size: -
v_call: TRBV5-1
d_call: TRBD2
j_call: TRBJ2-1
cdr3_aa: CASSLVTSGYNEQFF
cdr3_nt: TGCGCCAGCAGCTTGGTTACTAGCGGGTACAATGAGCAGTTCTTC

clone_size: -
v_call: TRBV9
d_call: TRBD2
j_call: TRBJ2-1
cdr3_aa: CASSTGTSANNEQFF
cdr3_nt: TGTGCCAGCAGCACCGGGACTAGCGCCAACAATGAGCAGTTCTTC

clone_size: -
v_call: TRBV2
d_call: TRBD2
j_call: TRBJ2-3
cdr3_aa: CASSEARTRRGDTQYF
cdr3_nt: TGTGCCAGCAGTGAAGCGAGGACTAGGAGGGGAGATACGCAGTATTTT

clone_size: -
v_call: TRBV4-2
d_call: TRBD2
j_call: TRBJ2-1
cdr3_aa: CASSQVPTSVSYNEQFF
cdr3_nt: TGTGCCAGCAGCCAAGTCCCGACTAGCGTCTCCTACAATGAGCAGTTCTTC

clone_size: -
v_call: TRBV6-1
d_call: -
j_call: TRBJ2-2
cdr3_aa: CASAVGFAGELFF
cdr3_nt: TGTGCCAGCGCCGTCGGGTTCGCGGGGGAGCTGTTTTTT

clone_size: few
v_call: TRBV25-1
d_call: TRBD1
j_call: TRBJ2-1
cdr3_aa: CASSSVTGEVREQFF
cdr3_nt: TGTGCCAGCAGTAGCGTCACAGGGGAAGTAAGAGAGCAGTTCTTC